The 25 T cell receptor beta chains below all came from one sample that was sequenced in a study of T cell responses to AZD1222 COVID-19 vaccine (dated by TCRdb to the early 2020s). The protocol used for the library was the immunoSEQ multiplex PCR assay. Entries here come from immuneACCESS through TCRdb and include only in-frame sequences with V and J called. Some clones fail to appear in such tables; in the studies checked, an unresolved V gene covers under half of the shortfall, and the cause of the remainder is unknown. The sample table records about 96,000 clones; roughly 90% of these occur just once. 2.8% of the sample belongs to the ten largest clones. The time point label of this sample denotes: baseline before first vaccination. The source material was peripheral blood, sampled on day 0 of AZD1222 vaccination. The source of these receptors is an adult in good health.

This clone came up once. The genes are TRBV5-1 and TRBJ1-6; no definite D call. There are 14 residues in the CDR3. V lost 3 bases and J lost 8, with 12 bases in between. Looked up from germline, CDR1 is SGHRS and CDR2 is YFSETQ. Here the CDR3 reads CASSSGRVDSPLHF. The CDR3 nucleotides are TGCGCCAGCAGCTCCGGACGGGTGGATTCACCCCTCCACTTT.

J is TRBJ2-7 and V is TRBV10-3; D gene uncertain. Germline assignment: CDR1 ENHRY and CDR2 SYGVKD. The V end was cut by 3 bases, the J end by 4 bases, with 7 bases between. This CDR3 comprises 12 residues. DNA for the CDR3: TGTGCCATCAGTGAAGGTGATTACGAGCAGTACTTC. Protein: CAISEGDYEQYF.

This chain's CDR3 is CASSLAGTGTGELFF. The CDR3 coding sequence is TGTGCCAGCAGTCTAGCGGGAACCGGCACCGGGGAGCTGTTTTTT. The chain has TRBV6-2 or TRBV6-3 and TRBJ2-2, with TRBD2 identical over 9 bases. J gave up 4 bases and V 5 bases, and 5 bases lay outside the gene matches. The length of the CDR3 is 15 residues. Germline loops: CDR1 MNHEY, CDR2 SVGEGT.

The CDR3 sequence: CAIGGGTSIDEQFF. Here the CDR3 DNA reads TGTGCCATCGGAGGCGGGACTAGCATCGATGAGCAGTTCTTC. The chain joins TRBV10-3 to TRBJ2-1; the match to TRBD2 covers 9 bases. J lost 8 bases, V lost 8 bases, and 10 bases had no gene match. From germline, CDR1 is ENHRY and CDR2 SYGVKD. The CDR3 covers 14 residues.

The chain carries TRBV7-3 and TRBJ2-1, with D possibly TRBD1 on 6 matching bases. Looked up from germline, CDR1 is SGHTA and CDR2 is FQGTGA. This CDR3 spans 14 amino acids. V lost 5 bases and J 6 bases, leaving 14 bases between the germline ends. For the CDR3, the DNA is TGTGCCAGCAGCATGGGACATAGTAGCAATGAGCAGTTCTTC. Its protein is CASSMGHSSNEQFF.

V and J are TRBV5-5 and TRBJ2-7, with D perhaps TRBD2 (6 bases). From germline, CDR1 is SGHKS and CDR2 YYEKEE (reference sequence). The CDR3 totals 13 residues. V was clipped by 2 bases and J by 4 bases, with 10 bases between them. This CDR3 reads CASSFSGSYEQYF. In DNA form, the CDR3 reads TGTGCCAGCAGCTTTTCCGGGAGTTACGAGCAGTACTTC.

J is TRBJ2-1 and V is TRBV2; no firm D call. The CDR3 totals 11 residues. V was shortened by 5 bases and J by 7 bases, with 6 bases between the two germline ends. Germline CDR1 reads SNHLY; CDR2 reads FYNNEI. The CDR3 here is CASSQRNEQFF. The CDR3 DNA sequence: TGTGCCAGCAGTCAGAGGAATGAGCAGTTCTTC.

The chain uses TRBV19 and TRBJ2-7; D is undetermined. V was trimmed by 0 bases and J by 3 bases, leaving 9 bases between them. The CDR3 loop spans 14 amino acids. Germline loops: CDR1 LNHDA, CDR2 SQIVND (reference sequence). The CDR3 DNA reads TGTGCCAGTAGTATAGATCTAGACAACTACGAGCAGTACTTC. Translation gives CASSIDLDNYEQYF.

The chain links TRBV7-3 to TRBJ2-1; TRBD2 matches at 10 bases. Germline-derived CDR1 and CDR2 are SGHTA and FQGTGA. The trim removed 1 base at V and 0 bases at J, leaving 21 bases unmatched. The CDR3 consists of 23 residues. CDR3 amino acids: CASSLSPGLASSSGSSSYNEQFF. For the CDR3, the DNA is TGTGCCAGCAGCTTAAGTCCGGGACTAGCGAGTTCTTCCGGTTCGAGCTCCTACAATGAGCAGTTCTTC. Complete variable domain (other parts from reference TRBV7-3 and TRBJ2-1): GAGVSQTPSNKVTEKGKYVELRCDPISGHTALYWYRQSLGQGPEFLIYFQGTGAADDSGLPNDRFFAVRPEGSVSTLKIQRTERGDSAVYLCASSLSPGLASSSGSSSYNEQFFGPGTRLTVL.

The chain couples TRBV6-5 to TRBJ2-1; a possible D gene is TRBD2 (5 bases). The CDR3 has 15 residues. V was cut by 5 bases and J by 2 bases, with 13 bases left in between. CDR1 MNHEY and CDR2 SVGAGI come from the germline V gene. This chain's CDR3 is CASSRKADAYNEQFF. CDR3 DNA: TGTGCCAGCAGTCGAAAAGCGGACGCCTACAATGAGCAGTTCTTC.

The sample holds one count of this clone. This chain joins TRBV11-2 and TRBJ1-1, with TRBD1 matching 7 bases. The CDR3 spans 12 residues. V trimming: 5 bases; J trimming: 7 bases; junction bases outside the gene matches: 4. Germline V gene sequence: CDR1 SGHAT, CDR2 FQNNGV. The CDR3 DNA sequence: TGTGCCAGCAGCCTGGGGACAGTTGAAGCTTTCTTT. As protein: CASSLGTVEAFF.

The chain uses TRBV6-7 and TRBJ1-5; no reliable D call. TRBV6-7 is marked as an open reading frame, function uncertain. The V gene lost 0 bases and the J gene lost 4 bases, with 16 bases spanning the gap. The CDR3 extends over 17 amino acids. CDR3 in amino acids: CASSYSSAGRINQPQHF. The CDR3, as DNA: TGTGCCAGCAGTTACTCGAGCGCCGGACGGATTAATCAGCCCCAGCATTTT.

This clone appeared a few times. The CDR3 reads CASSEGSGANVLTF. In nucleotides, the CDR3 is TGTGCCAGCAGTGAAGGGTCTGGGGCCAACGTCCTGACTTTC. V usage is TRBV6-1 and J usage is TRBJ2-6, with D uncertain. V was cut by 1 base and J by 1 base, with 2 bases left in between. Germline CDR1 reads MNHNS; CDR2 reads SASEGT. This CDR3 region has 14 residues.

The chain carries TRBV28 and TRBJ1-2; possible D gene TRBD1, 6 bases. Trimming took 4 bases from V and 3 from J, leaving 12 bases between them. In germline, CDR1 is MDHEN, CDR2 SYDVKM. The CDR3 totals 14 residues. The CDR3 DNA follows: TGTGCCAGCAGTTCACCGGGACACTACTATGGCTACACCTTC. The encoded protein is CASSSPGHYYGYTF.

The chain is built from TRBV5-5 and TRBJ2-3; TRBD1 is a possible D gene (6 bases). The germline V gene encodes CDR1 SGHKS and CDR2 YYEKEE (reference sequence). The V end was cut by 2 bases, the J end by 0 bases, with 10 bases between. This CDR3 region has 15 residues. DNA for the CDR3: TGTGCCAGCAGCTTAATGGACAGAAGCACAGATACGCAGTATTTT. Its protein is CASSLMDRSTDTQYF.

This sequence joins TRBV10-3 and TRBJ1-1; 7 nucleotides line up with TRBD1. This CDR3 contains 15 residues. V was clipped by 5 bases and J by 0 bases; unmatched bases: 6. CDR1 ENHRY and CDR2 SYGVKD come from the germline V gene. Here the CDR3 DNA reads TGTGCCATCAGTCAGGGGGTACCGTTGAACACTGAAGCTTTCTTT. As protein: CAISQGVPLNTEAFF.

This chain uses TRBV5-1 with TRBJ2-1; tentative D call: TRBD1 (6 bases). V lost 4 bases and J 3 bases, leaving 11 bases between the germline ends. Germline CDR1 reads SGHRS; CDR2 reads YFSETQ. The CDR3 extends over 14 amino acids. The CDR3: CASSAGTHYNEQFF. The CDR3 region has the DNA TGCGCCAGCAGCGCCGGGACACACTACAATGAGCAGTTCTTC.

This chain links TRBV6-4 with TRBJ2-2; TRBD2 agrees at 9 bases. J was trimmed by 3 bases and V by 4 bases; bases with no gene match: 3. Per germline, CDR1 MRHNA and CDR2 SNTAGT. The CDR3 spans 15 residues. The CDR3 DNA is TGTGCCAGCAGTGCAGCTAGCGGGGACACCGGGGAGCTGTTTTTT. It codes for CASSAASGDTGELFF.

V is TRBV9 and J is TRBJ2-7; D possibly corresponds to TRBD1 (5 bases). CDR3 size: 15 residues. CDR1 is SGDLS, CDR2 YYNGEE, per germline. V shed 3 bases and J shed 3 bases, with 16 bases lying between them. CDR3 bases: TGTGCCAGCAGCGCCTACTCGACAGCTAGCTACGAGCAGTACTTC. It translates to CASSAYSTASYEQYF. The full variable domain, rest sourced from reference TRBV9 and TRBJ2-7, is DSGVTQTPKHLITATGQRVTLRCSPRSGDLSVYWYQQSLDQGLQFLIQYYNGEERAKGNILERFSAQQFPDLHSELNLSSLELGDSALYFCASSAYSTASYEQYFGPGTRLTVT.

The rearrangement joins TRBV2 to TRBJ2-1; tentative D call: TRBD2 (5 bases). The CDR3 length is 14 residues. The germline gives CDR1 SNHLY, CDR2 FYNNEI. The V end lost 3 bases, the J end lost 8 bases, and 14 bases lay between the germline ends. The CDR3 DNA reads TGTGCCAGCAGTGAGGTCGGGGTTAGGTATGAGCAGTTCTTC. Protein: CASSEVGVRYEQFF.

In the case of this clone: The same CDR3 arises from other DNA sequences in this sample as well. The chain uses TRBV5-1 and TRBJ1-1, with D tentatively TRBD1 (5 bases). V lost 2 bases and J 1 base, leaving 12 bases between the germline ends. Germline lookup yields CDR1 SGHRS and CDR2 YFSETQ. The CDR3 runs to 15 residues. CDR3 in amino acids: CASSLLPGRNTEAFF. The CDR3 DNA is TGCGCCAGCAGCTTACTTCCAGGGAGGAACACTGAAGCTTTCTTT.

This chain uses TRBV11-2 with TRBJ2-5; 11 nucleotides match TRBD1. The CDR3 loop spans 15 amino acids. Trimming cost V 5 bases and J 4 bases; bases outside gene matches: 6. In germline, CDR1 is SGHAT, CDR2 FQNNGV. CDR3: CASSQGQGEGETQYF. The DNA for the CDR3 is TGTGCCAGCAGCCAGGGACAGGGGGAGGGAGAGACCCAGTACTTC.

This chain links TRBV28 with TRBJ1-6, with D tentatively TRBD1 (5 bases). CDR1 is MDHEN and CDR2 is SYDVKM in the germline V gene. The CDR3 sequence is 16 residues long. Trimming pared 5 bases from V and 5 bases from J, leaving 16 bases between. CDR3 sequence reads: CASSPGATRNNSPLHF. The CDR3 bases are TGTGCCAGCAGTCCCGGGGCGACAAGAAATAATTCACCCCTCCACTTT.

The rearrangement uses TRBV12-5 and TRBJ2-1; 14 positions agree with TRBD2. Germline values: CDR1 LGHNT, CDR2 FRNRAP. Trimming cost V 1 base and J 5 bases; bases outside gene matches: 10. This CDR3 spans 19 amino acids. Written as DNA, the CDR3 is TGTGCTAGTGGTTTGGGCGACGGATGGGGACTAGCGGGAGACAATGAGCAGTTCTTC. Its translation is CASGLGDGWGLAGDNEQFF.

The V and J genes are TRBV5-4 and TRBJ1-1, with unresolved D. Germline-derived CDR1 and CDR2 are SGHNT and YYREEE (reference sequence). There are 14 residues in the CDR3. Trimming took off 0 bases at V and 0 bases at J, with 6 bases between the two ends. The CDR3 coding sequence is TGTGCCAGCAGCTTGGAGGCGTTGAACACTGAAGCTTTCTTT. Its protein product is CASSLEALNTEAFF.